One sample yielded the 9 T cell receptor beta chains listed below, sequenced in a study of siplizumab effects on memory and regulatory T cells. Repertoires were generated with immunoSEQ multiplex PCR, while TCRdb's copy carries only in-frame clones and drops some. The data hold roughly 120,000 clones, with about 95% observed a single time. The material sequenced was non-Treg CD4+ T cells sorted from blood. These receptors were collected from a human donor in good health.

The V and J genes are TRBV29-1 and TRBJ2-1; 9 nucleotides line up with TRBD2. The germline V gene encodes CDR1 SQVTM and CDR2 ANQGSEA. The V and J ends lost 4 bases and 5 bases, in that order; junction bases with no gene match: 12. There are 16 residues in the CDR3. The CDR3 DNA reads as TGCAGCGTTGCTAGTTATGGAAAGCGGGAGGACAATGAGCAGTTCTTC. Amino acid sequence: CSVASYGKREDNEQFF.

The CDR3 sequence is CASSVETASYNEQFF. DNA for the CDR3: TGTGCCAGCAGCGTGGAAACCGCTTCCTACAATGAGCAGTTCTTC. The chain couples TRBV9 to TRBJ2-1, with D hard to call. The CDR3 contains 15 residues. V gave up 2 bases and J gave up 1 base, with 10 bases separating them. Looked up from germline, CDR1 is SGDLS and CDR2 is YYNGEE.

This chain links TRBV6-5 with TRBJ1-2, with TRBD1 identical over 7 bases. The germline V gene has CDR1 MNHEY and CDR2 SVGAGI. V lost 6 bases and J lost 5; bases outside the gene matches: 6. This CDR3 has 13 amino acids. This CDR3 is CASRPTGNYGYTF. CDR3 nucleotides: TGTGCCAGCAGACCGACAGGGAATTATGGCTACACCTTC.

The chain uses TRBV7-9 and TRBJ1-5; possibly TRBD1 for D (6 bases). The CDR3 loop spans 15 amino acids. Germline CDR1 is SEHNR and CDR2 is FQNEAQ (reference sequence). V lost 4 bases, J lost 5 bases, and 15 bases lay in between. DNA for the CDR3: TGTGCCAGCAGCTCCTTACAGGGACACGATCAGCCCCAGCATTTT. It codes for CASSSLQGHDQPQHF.

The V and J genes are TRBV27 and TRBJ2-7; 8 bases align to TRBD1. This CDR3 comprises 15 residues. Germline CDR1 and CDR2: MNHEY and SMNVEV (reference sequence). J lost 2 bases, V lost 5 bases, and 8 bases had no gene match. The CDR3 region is CASSRTQQGAYEQYF. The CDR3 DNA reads TGTGCCAGCAGTCGTACTCAACAGGGGGCCTACGAGCAGTACTTC.

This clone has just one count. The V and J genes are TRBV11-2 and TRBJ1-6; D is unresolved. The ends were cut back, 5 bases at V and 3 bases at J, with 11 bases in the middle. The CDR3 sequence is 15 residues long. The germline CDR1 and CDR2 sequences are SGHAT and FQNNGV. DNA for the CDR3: TGTGCCAGCAGCCCCGAAACCGGCTATAATTCACCCCTCCACTTT. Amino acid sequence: CASSPETGYNSPLHF.

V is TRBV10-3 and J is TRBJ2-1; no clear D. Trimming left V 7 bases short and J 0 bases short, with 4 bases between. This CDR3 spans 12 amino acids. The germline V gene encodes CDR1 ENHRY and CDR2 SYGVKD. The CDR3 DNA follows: TGTGCCATCATTAGCTCCTACAATGAGCAGTTCTTC. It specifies CAIISSYNEQFF.

Here the CDR3 reads CASSFSGVETQYF. The CDR3 DNA is TGTGCCAGCAGCTTTTCCGGGGTTGAGACCCAGTACTTC. V gene TRBV5-8 combines with J gene TRBJ2-5, with a weak D call TRBD2 (5 bases). Looked up from germline, CDR1 is SGHTS and CDR2 is YDEGEE. V dropped 2 bases and J dropped 5 bases, with 10 bases sitting between them. The CDR3 is 13 amino acids.

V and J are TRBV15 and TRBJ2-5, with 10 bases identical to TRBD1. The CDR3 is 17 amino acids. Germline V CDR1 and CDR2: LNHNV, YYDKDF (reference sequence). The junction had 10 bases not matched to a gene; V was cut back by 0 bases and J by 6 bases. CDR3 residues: CATSRDKGTGASQTQYF. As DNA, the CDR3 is TGTGCCACCAGCAGAGATAAGGGGACAGGGGCTTCGCAGACCCAGTACTTC.